This T cell receptor beta chain was identified in a study of blood T cell repertoires in COVID-19. The ends lost 4 bases at V and 9 bases at J; junction bases unmatched: 18. The CDR3 sequence is 17 residues long. Germline values: CDR1 LGHDT, CDR2 YNNKEL (reference sequence). The assay was immunoSEQ multiplex PCR, and TCRdb's table has in-frame clones only and misses some. Of 200,000 to 250,000 clones in the sample, less than 85% were seen once. This clone was counted only a few times. The clonotype comes from an elderly woman with acute or convalescent COVID-19. Sample: peripheral blood. This chain uses TRBV3-1 (or the pseudogene TRBV3-2) with TRBJ2-5; TRBD2 matches at 9 bases. The CDR3 loop is CASSPGSSGGQERAQYF. The CDR3 nucleotides are TGTGCCAGCAGCCCAGGTTCCAGCGGGGGGCAAGAGAGGGCCCAGTACTTC.